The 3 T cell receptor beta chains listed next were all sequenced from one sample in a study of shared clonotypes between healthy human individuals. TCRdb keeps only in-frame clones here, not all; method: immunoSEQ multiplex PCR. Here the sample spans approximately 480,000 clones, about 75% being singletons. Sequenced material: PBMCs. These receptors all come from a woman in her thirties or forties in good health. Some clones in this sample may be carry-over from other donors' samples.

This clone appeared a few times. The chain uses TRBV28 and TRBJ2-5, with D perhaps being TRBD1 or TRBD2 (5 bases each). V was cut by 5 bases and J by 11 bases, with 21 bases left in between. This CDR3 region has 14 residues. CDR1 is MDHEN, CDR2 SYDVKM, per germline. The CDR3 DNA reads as TGTGCCAGCAGTATCCGGGACCGCAATAGTGAGCAGTACTTC. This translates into CASSIRDRNSEQYF.

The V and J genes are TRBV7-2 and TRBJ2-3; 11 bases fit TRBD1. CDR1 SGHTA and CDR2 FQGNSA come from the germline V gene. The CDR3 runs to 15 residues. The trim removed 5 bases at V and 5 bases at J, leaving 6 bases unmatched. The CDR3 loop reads CASSAPGQGVDTQYF. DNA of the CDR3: TGTGCCAGCAGCGCACCGGGACAGGGGGTAGATACGCAGTATTTT.

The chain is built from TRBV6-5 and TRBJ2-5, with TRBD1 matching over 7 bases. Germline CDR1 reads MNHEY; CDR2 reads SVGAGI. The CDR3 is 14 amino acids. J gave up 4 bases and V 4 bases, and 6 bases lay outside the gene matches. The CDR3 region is CASSFRQGRETQYF. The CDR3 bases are TGTGCCAGCAGTTTTAGACAGGGCAGAGAGACCCAGTACTTC.